The following is a T cell receptor (beta chain) sequence with its context. As yet, its antigen is unknown. Clones were read by immunoSEQ multiplex PCR, and TCRdb kept only the in-frame ones, dropping some. The sample includes 100,000 to 150,000 clones, around 87% of them seen just once. This sample is part of a study of T cell responses to AZD1222 COVID-19 vaccine. Notes on the study in general: Donors, mostly white British, included more females; clonal diversity was possibly underestimated.

Germline V CDR1 and CDR2: SGHRS, YFSETQ. The CDR3 extends over 14 amino acids. V shed 0 bases and J shed 4 bases, with 10 bases lying between them. This rearrangement joins TRBV5-1 to TRBJ1-2; D is ambiguous. The material was peripheral blood, obtained on day 0 of AZD1222 vaccination. The sequence derives from an adult in good health. The CDR3 loop is CASSLESRGYGYTF. In nucleotides, the CDR3 is TGCGCCAGCAGCTTGGAGAGCCGCGGCTATGGCTACACCTTC.